This T cell receptor beta chain was sequenced in a study of cytomegalovirus exposure and HLA in healthy donors (dated by TCRdb to between 2016 and 2019). The study in broad terms: An earlier analysis of roughly 630 of the donors reported 250 to 300 Gb of sequence data and some 100 million unique TCR beta sequences from approximately 180 million T cells. All discovery cohort repertoires had been generated using a single sequencing platform. A later genetic analysis used genome-wide SNP genotypes for about three fifths of the 666 donors, treating that subset as a discovery cohort. Of the 300 to 500 genotyped donors, approximately 81% were placed in the genetic ancestry cluster associated with self-reported Caucasian donors. The number of typed donors differed by locus: about 620-640 for A, B, C, DRB1 and DQB1; 522 for DQA1; 606 for DPA1; and approximately 450 for DPB1. HLA typing covered class I and class II loci at four-digit resolution. In the later analysis, no new phenotypic data were used to find candidate immune exposures; instead, reliance was placed on TCR beta sequences and their occurrence across donors. In addition to the first cohort of 666 subjects, a separate validation cohort of some 120 different subjects was used. The study profiled the T cell repertoires of 550 to 700 subjects by immunosequencing and related them to cytomegalovirus serostatus. Donor age, sex, ethnicity and CMV serostatus were collected together with the repertoire data. A later analysis re-examined previously published TCR beta repertoires from more than 600 donors and added high-resolution HLA genotyping to investigate patterns of TCR occurrence. On average, around 240,000 unique TCR beta nucleotide sequences were sequenced per donor among 398 genotyped donors of the cohort, with about 17% of those sequences being non-productive. The study combined high-throughput TCR immunosequencing, statistical association of individual TCRs with disease status, and machine learning to predict cytomegalovirus infection status. Roughly 290 gigabases of sequencing data and roughly 81 million unique TCR sequences made up an early release that covered about 640 HLA-typed donors. Four to six DR-DQ haplotypes were handled as single units for association and clustering, since linkage in the cohort was strong. The study aimed to test whether cataloging public T cell receptors could reveal signatures of past pathogen exposure. An earlier analysis of some 500 of the donors applied high-throughput TCR beta sequencing to assess whether each TCR beta V gene segment acted as functional or pseudogenic. The investigation overall reported the following: An association between a missense DCLRE1C variant and V-gene and J-gene trimming of TCR beta chains was found in a later genetic analysis and replicated in an independent cohort. The authors suggested that the approach could potentially be generalized to other disease states and immunological phenotypes. Because HLA typing was unavailable for some donors at each locus, only the typed subset was used in association tests. For the cohort, immune exposure information was limited to CMV serostatus. A later analysis associated about 17,000 TCR beta sequences with specific HLA alleles at a false discovery rate of 0.05. In an earlier analysis of some 500 of the donors, most TCR beta V segments appeared in productive rearrangements about 87% or about 30% of the time, broadly matching IMGT annotations. Across donors, most TCR sequences were observed very rarely, whereas some public TCRs were present in many individuals. The 87-base-pair reads could not distinguish some IMGT-functional V segments, including TRBV6-2 and TRBV6-3, so those segments were excluded. In the study, about 150 TCR beta chains were listed as associated with cytomegalovirus. A group of highly shared sequence variants was considered likely to be a technical artifact of the sequencing pipeline. The cohort was sequenced for TCR beta chains only, and without alpha or paired-chain data the features that could be detected were limited. Roughly uniform sequencing depth across donors was assumed in presence/absence analyses, although this assumption may not hold. Approximately 16 rarely observed V segments, including chromosome 9 orphons, were excluded from the earlier analysis of almost 600 of the donors because counts were too low. Linkage disequilibrium might explain the correlated functional status among segregating V segments, but an unknown experimental factor could not be excluded. Compared with the roughly 700-donor mean, donors in an Asian-associated ancestry cluster had fewer N-insertions in productive TCRs, according to a later genetic analysis. A further reported finding was that TCR beta sequences accurately predicted the HLA-A and HLA-B alleles for most subjects in the first cohort. Three of the identified cytomegalovirus-associated TCR beta chains were confirmed in vitro to be specific for cytomegalovirus antigens. Cytomegalovirus status was reported to be diagnosed by the classifier with high specificity and sensitivity in both the original and validation cohorts. In a later analysis, TCR association rates were found to vary across HLA loci, with the most associated TCRs seen for DRB1 alleles and the fewest for HLA-C alleles. Several of the top co-occurrence clusters appeared to be linked to parvovirus B19, influenza, CMV and Epstein-Barr virus, according to a later analysis. Compared with equally common non-associated chains, HLA-associated TCR beta chains in a later analysis were more clonally expanded and had lower generation probabilities. Strong co-occurrence of HLA alleles, especially DR and DQ, made assigning TCR associations to individual alleles difficult. In a later analysis, most CMV-associated TCR beta chains were found to appear HLA-restricted, with HLA associations seemingly driven largely by CMV exposure.

The cohort comprised several hundred healthy bone marrow donors. At the time of sampling, every cohort member was nominally healthy, though immune exposures that went unrecorded were likely present. The donor was CMV seronegative and was included in the group of 352 seronegative cohort members. A peripheral blood sample was provided by each donor, and peripheral blood mononuclear cells were used for TCR beta sequencing. The Qiagen DNeasy Blood Extraction Kit was used to extract genomic DNA from the blood cell samples. The CDR3 sequence holds 15 residues, the cysteine and phenylalanine included. The read is trimmed to its CDR3 DNA, 45 bases read in frame from base 1. From a lookup of the germline V gene (reference sequence), CDR1 and CDR2 are MNHEY and SMNVEV. V is cut back by 5 bases and J by 6 bases, with 9 bases in the junction unmatched. Details on this clone: No cognate antigen has been identified for it. No much larger clone is present one base from it, and per-base qualities are unavailable.

Preparation of the library involved the immunoSEQ multiplex PCR assay. For the multiplex PCR, a mixture combining 60 forward primers for TCR Vbeta segments and 13 reverse primers for TCR Jbeta segments was used. The CDR3 region of rearranged TCR beta genes was amplified from genomic DNA with a multiplex PCR assay. Amplified TCR beta libraries were sequenced as 87-base-pair reads on the Illumina HiSeq System. On the authors' methods: A later analysis tallied 70 million to 100 million unique TCR beta chains across the 650 to 750 repertoires, and about 12 million of those chains were shared by two or more donors. Raw reads were error-corrected and collapsed into unique sequences by a nearest-neighbor algorithm in which closely related sequences were merged to remove PCR and sequencing errors. To assign V, D and J gene segments, CDR3 sequences were aligned to IMGT reference sequences. For a sequence to be retained, at least a six-nucleotide match to both a V gene segment and a J gene segment was required. Rearrangements were classified as productive when the CDR3 lacked stop codons and remained in frame with V and J, and all other rearrangements were classified as non-productive. Following IMGT convention, CDR3 was defined as the stretch from the second conserved V-encoded cysteine up to the conserved J-encoded phenylalanine. The earlier analysis of 450 to 750 of the donors excluded any sequence lacking an unambiguous match to a single V gene segment. An earlier analysis of 587 of the donors classified V segments as functional when productive rearrangements were above 56.7% and as segregating when the standard deviation between donors was above 5%. A statistical classification framework was built for diagnosing cytomegalovirus status from the catalog of TCR beta chain sequences. In a later analysis, V and J genes were assigned by comparing TCR nucleotide sequences against IMGT/GENE-DB human TR gene sequences. A later analysis assigned CDR3 sequences and most-parsimonious VDJ recombination scenarios with the TCRdist pipeline. In a later analysis, each TCR beta chain was defined by its CDR3 amino acid sequence together with its V-gene family, and reads lacking a unique V-gene family were excluded. A later analysis removed 500 to 600 highly shared, low-generation-probability nucleotide sequences to deal with suspected cross-contamination and a sequencing artifact. For each public chain, a later analysis derived a clonal expansion index from normalized ranks of inferred template counts within each repertoire. In a later analysis, generation probabilities were computed with a VDJ recombination model fitted to out-of-frame rearrangements, and the resulting probabilities were checked against IGoR. Hypergeometric tests were used in a later analysis to score TCR-TCR, TCR-HLA and TCR-CMV co-occurrence, with a repertoire-size bias correction applied to the TCR pairs. In a later analysis, false discovery rates were estimated by permuting HLA or CMV assignments 20 times. In a later analysis, co-occurring TCRs were grouped with DBSCAN, and TCRdist sequence similarity was added when clustering was performed within HLA-allele-positive subsets. Repertoires with fewer than 30,000 or more than 120,000 public chains were left out of co-occurrence clustering, as were a few repertoires with anomalous nucleotide sharing. Sourced from immuneACCESS, this table was stored by TCRdb with only in-frame sequences that have V and J called. A share of the clones is absent; for the studies checked, an unresolved V gene accounts for under half, and the remainder has no known explanation. That table gives V, J and clone size, and the DNA gave D and trimming. For this sample the table gives about 200,000 clones, of which around 76% were detected only once. The ten largest clones add up to less than 2% of the sample.

The source material was PBMCs. The sequence joins TRBV27 to TRBJ2-2, and 7 bases in between align with TRBD2. This clonotype was sampled from a man aged 25 to 45 in good health and CMV-seronegative. The sequence in DNA is TGTGCCAGCAGTCCCTCTCGCGGGAGTCCCGGGGAGCTGTTTTTT. This translates into CASSPSRGSPGELFF.